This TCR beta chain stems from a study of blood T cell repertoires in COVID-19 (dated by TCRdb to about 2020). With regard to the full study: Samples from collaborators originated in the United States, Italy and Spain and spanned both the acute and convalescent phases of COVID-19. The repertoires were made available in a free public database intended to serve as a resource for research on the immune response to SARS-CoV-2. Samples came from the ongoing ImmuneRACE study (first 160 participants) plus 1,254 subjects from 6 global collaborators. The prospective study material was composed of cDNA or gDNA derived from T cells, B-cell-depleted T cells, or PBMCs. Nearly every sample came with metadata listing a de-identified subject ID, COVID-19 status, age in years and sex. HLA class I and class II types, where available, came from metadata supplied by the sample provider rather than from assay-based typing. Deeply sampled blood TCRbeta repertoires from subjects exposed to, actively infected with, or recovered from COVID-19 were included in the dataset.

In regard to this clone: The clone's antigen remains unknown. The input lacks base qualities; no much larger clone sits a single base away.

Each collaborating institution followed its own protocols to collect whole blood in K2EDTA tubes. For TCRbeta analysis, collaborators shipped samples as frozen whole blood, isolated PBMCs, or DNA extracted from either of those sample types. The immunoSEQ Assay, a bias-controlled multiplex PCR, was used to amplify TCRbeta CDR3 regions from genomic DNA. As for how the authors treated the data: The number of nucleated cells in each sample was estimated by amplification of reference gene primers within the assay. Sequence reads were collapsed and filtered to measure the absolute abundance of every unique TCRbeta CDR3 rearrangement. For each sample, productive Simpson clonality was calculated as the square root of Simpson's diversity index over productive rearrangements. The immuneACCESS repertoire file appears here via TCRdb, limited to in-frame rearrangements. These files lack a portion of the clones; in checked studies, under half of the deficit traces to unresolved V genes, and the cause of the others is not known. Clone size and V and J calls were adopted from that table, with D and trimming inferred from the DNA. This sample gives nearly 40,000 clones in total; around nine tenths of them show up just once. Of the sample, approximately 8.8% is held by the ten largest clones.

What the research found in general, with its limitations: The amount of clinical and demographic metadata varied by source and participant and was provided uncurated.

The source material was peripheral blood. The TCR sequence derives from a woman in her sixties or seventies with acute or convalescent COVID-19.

CDR3 reads: CASSATDRGVPQYF. The DNA is TGTGCCAGCAGTGCCACGGACAGAGGGGTGCCGCAGTATTTT. The chain joins TRBV25-1 to TRBJ2-3; TRBD1 could be the D gene, as 6 bases match. The junction carries 18 bases between V and J, which are trimmed by 4 bases and 10 bases respectively. CDR1 and CDR2 were assigned from the germline V gene as MGHDK and SYGVNS. The CDR3, cysteine through phenylalanine, is 14 amino acids long. The only DNA kept is the CDR3, 42 bases in frame from the first base.